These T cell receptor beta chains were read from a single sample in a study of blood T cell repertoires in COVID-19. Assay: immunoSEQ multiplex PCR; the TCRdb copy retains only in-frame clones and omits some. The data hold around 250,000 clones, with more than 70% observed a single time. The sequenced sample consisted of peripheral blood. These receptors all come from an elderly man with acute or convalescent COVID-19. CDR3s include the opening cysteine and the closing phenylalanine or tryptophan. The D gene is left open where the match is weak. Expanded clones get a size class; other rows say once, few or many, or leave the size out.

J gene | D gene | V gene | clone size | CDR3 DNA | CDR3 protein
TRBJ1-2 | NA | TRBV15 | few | TGTGCCACCAGCAGAGATCCGAAAGGGGGCTATGGCTACACCTTC | CATSRDPKGGYGYTF
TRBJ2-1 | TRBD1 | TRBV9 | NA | TGTGCCAGCAGCGTAGTGGACAGGGGAAATGAGCAGTTCTTC | CASSVVDRGNEQFF
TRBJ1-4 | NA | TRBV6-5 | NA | TGTGCCAGCAGTTATTTCATCGGCGGCCTGGATGAAAAACTGTTTTTT | CASSYFIGGLDEKLFF
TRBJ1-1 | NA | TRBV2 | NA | TGTGCCAGCACCGCCGTGCAGGGGACTGAAGCTTTCTTT | CASTAVQGTEAFF
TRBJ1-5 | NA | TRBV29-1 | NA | TGCAGCGCCACTGGGGGGGAAAGCAATCAGCCCCAGCATTTT | CSATGGESNQPQHF
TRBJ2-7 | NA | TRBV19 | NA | TGTGCCAGTAGTATGAGGGTATCCAACGAGCAGTACTTC | CASSMRVSNEQYF
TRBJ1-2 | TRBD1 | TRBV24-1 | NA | TGTGCCACCAGTCCTACAGGGGATCGGGGCTACACCTTC | CATSPTGDRGYTF
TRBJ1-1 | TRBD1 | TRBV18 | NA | TGTGCCAGCTCACAAGAGGGACAGGGGGCCAAGAACACTGAAGCTTTCTTT | CASSQEGQGAKNTEAFF
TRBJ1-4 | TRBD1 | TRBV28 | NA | TGTGCCTCCAAGGGGTGGACAGGAACTAATGAAAAACTGTTTTTT | CASKGWTGTNEKLFF
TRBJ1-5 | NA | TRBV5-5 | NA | TGTGCCAGCAGCGTGGACAGAGTCAATCAGCCCCAGCATTTT | CASSVDRVNQPQHF
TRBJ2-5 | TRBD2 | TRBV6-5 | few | TGTGCCAGCACGGCGGGGGGGGCCCAGTACTTC | CASTAGGAQYF
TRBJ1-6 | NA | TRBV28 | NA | TGTGCCAGCAGCCTCGGGTCCCTAGGCAATTCACCCCTCCACTTT | CASSLGSLGNSPLHF
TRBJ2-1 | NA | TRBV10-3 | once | TGTGCCATCAGTGGCCGGGACTCCTCCTACAATGAGCAGTTCTTC | CAISGRDSSYNEQFF
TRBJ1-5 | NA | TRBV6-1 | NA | TGTGCCAGCAGTGTCCTCAGGGCACCCAGGCCGGACCAGCCCCAGCATTTT | CASSVLRAPRPDQPQHF
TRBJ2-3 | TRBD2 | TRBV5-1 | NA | TGCGCCAGCAGCTCGGGACTAGCGGGAGACACAGATACGCAGTATTTT | CASSSGLAGDTDTQYF
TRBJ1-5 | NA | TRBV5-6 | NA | TGTGCCAGCAGCTTGCGGGGTACCAATCAGCCCCAGCATTTT | CASSLRGTNQPQHF
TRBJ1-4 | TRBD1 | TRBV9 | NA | TGTGCCAGCAGCGTTTCGGGACAGGGGCATGAAAAACTGTTTTTT | CASSVSGQGHEKLFF
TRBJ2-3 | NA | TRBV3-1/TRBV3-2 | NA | TGTGCCAGCAGCCAGGATACCGGGACTCGGGGGGATACGCAGTATTTT | CASSQDTGTRGDTQYF
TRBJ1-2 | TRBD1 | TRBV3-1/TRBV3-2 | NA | TGTGCCAGCAGCCGGCCGCCCTCGGGACAGGGGCGTTACTATGGCTACACCTTC | CASSRPPSGQGRYYGYTF
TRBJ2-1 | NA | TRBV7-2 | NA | TGTGCCAGCAGCTCCCCCCCGGGGGGCGTTGGCGATGAGCAGTTCTTC | CASSSPPGGVGDEQFF
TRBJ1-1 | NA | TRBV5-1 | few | TGCGCCAGCAGCGGGAATACAGGGATAACTGAAGCTTTCTTT | CASSGNTGITEAFF
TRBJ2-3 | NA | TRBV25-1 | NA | TGTGCCAGCAGTCCTGACGGGGGAGAACGAGATACGCAGTATTTT | CASSPDGGERDTQYF
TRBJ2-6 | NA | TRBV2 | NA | TGTGCCAGCAGTGACCGGCAGGGTCCTGGGGCCAACGTCCTGACTTTC | CASSDRQGPGANVLTF
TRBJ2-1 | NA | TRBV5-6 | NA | TGTGCCAGCAGCTTGGTCGGGGGTTATGAGCAGTTCTTC | CASSLVGGYEQFF
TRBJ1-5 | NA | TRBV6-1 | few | TGTGCCAGCAGTGAACGGGGGTATCAGCCCCAGCATTTT | CASSERGYQPQHF
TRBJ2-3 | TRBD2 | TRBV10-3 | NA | TGTGCCATATCGACTAGCGGGGGGGCAGATACGCAGTATTTT | CAISTSGGADTQYF
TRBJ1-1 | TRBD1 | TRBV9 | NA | TGTGCCAGCAGCGTAGAGGGGACAGGGACCGAAGCTTTCTTT | CASSVEGTGTEAFF
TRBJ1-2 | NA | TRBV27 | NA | TGTGCCAGCAGTCTTACAGTTAACTATGGCTACACCTTC | CASSLTVNYGYTF
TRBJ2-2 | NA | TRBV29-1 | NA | TGCAGCGTTGACAGGGGTTCCACCGGGGAGCTGTTTTTT | CSVDRGSTGELFF
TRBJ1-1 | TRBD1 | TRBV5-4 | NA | TGTGCCAGCAGCTTTGGACAGGGGAGTCCCATGAACACTGAAGCTTTCTTT | CASSFGQGSPMNTEAFF
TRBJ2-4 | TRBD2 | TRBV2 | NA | TGTGCCAGCATTAGCGGGAGGGGAAACATTCAGTACTTC | CASISGRGNIQYF
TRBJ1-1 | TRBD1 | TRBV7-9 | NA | TGTGCCAGCAGCCAGGGACAGGGTAACTCTGAAGCTTTCTTT | CASSQGQGNSEAFF
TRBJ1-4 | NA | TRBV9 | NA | TGTGCCAGCAGCCCCCTGGCGGGAAATGAAAAACTGTTTTTT | CASSPLAGNEKLFF
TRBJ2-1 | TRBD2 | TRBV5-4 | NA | TGTGCCAGCAGCTCTACTAGCGGGAGCCCCCCGTTCTTC | CASSSTSGSPPFF
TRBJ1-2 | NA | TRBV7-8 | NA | TGTGCCAGCAGCTTATTTGGGGGCGATGGCTACACCTTC | CASSLFGGDGYTF
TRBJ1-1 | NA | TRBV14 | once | TGTGCCAGCAGCCAAAGCCTGAACACTGAAGCTTTCTTT | CASSQSLNTEAFF
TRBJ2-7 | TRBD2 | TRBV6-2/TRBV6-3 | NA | TGTGCCAGCAGTTACTCGGGACTAGCGGACTACGAGCAGTACTTC | CASSYSGLADYEQYF
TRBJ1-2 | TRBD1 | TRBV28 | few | TGTGCCAGCAGTTCCTCCAGACAGGGTAGCGTGTACTATGGCTACACCTTC | CASSSSRQGSVYYGYTF
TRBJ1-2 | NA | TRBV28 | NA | TGTGCCAGCAGTTTAGCCCACTCTAACTATGGCTACACCTTC | CASSLAHSNYGYTF
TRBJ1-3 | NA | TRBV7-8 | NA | TGTGCCAGCAGCTTAGATCACCCCAGAACTGGAAACACCATATATTTT | CASSLDHPRTGNTIYF
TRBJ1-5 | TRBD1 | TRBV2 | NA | TGTGCCAGCAGTGAAGGGGGACAGGGGGTTCAGCCCCAGCATTTT | CASSEGGQGVQPQHF
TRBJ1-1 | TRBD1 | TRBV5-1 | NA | TGCGCCAGCAGCAGACAGGGGCCGGGATCGACTGAAGCTTTCTTT | CASSRQGPGSTEAFF
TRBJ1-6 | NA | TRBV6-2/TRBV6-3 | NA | TGTGCCAGCAGTTTCGTAGCCGCGAGGGGGAATTCACCCCTCCACTTT | CASSFVAARGNSPLHF
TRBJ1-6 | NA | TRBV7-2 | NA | TGTGCCAGCAGCTTATTACAGATGAATTCACCCCTCCACTTT | CASSLLQMNSPLHF
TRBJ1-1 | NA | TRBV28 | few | TGTGCCAGCAGTTTCGGCCAGGGCTTCACTGAAGCTTTCTTT | CASSFGQGFTEAFF
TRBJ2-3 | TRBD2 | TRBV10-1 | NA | TGCGCCAGCAGTGAGTCCGCTAGCGGAGCAGATACGCAGTATTTT | CASSESASGADTQYF